This T cell receptor beta chain is from a study of CD8 T cells in ankylosing spondylitis. V was shortened by 3 bases and J by 2 bases, with 14 bases between the two germline ends. The germline CDR1 and CDR2 sequences are SGHRS and YFSETQ. The CDR3 runs to 15 residues. Study-wide results and caveats: Reportedly, disease-linked clones are significantly enriched in ankylosing spondylitis patients' matched synovial fluid. About 8 highly homologous variants made up a TCR beta motif, and this motif appeared characteristic of ankylosing spondylitis blood.

As the method for making TCR beta libraries, quantitative 5'-RACE with molecular barcodes was used. TCRdb reprocessed the 5' RACE reads with MiXCR, giving one entry per CDR3 protein. The profile shows 700,000 to 1,000,000 distinct CDR3 sequences, approximately 10% of them singletons. To note about this clonotype: Its matching antigen is unknown.

The chain combines TRBV5-1 with TRBJ1-1; maybe TRBD1 (6 bases). The clonotype comes from a male donor with ankylosing spondylitis. Sequences were obtained from blood, either unsorted or a sorted T cell fraction (not recorded which). The CDR3 loop is CASSYTGLLNTEAFF. The CDR3 DNA is TGCGCCAGCAGCTATACAGGGCTCCTTAACACTGAAGCTTTCTTT. Full variable domain (rest looked up from reference TRBV5-1 and TRBJ1-1): KAGVTQTPRYLIKTRGQQVTLSCSPISGHRSVSWYQQTPGQGLQFLFEYFSETQRNKGNFPGRFSGRQFSNSRSEMNVSTLELGDSALYLCASSYTGLLNTEAFFGQGTRLTVV.